This note documents a single TCR beta chain sequence. Its antigen is undetermined. Here immunoSEQ multiplex PCR was the method, and the copy in TCRdb shows in-frame clones only, minus some. The sample lists roughly 1.5 million clones; approximately 98% were seen once. The ends were cut back, 6 bases at V and 5 bases at J, with 13 bases in the middle. CDR3 size: 13 residues. Germline loops: CDR1 MNHNS, CDR2 SASEGT. The sample is drawn from a study of shared clonotypes between healthy human individuals. The split of CD4+ cells yielded CD45RA+ naive and CD45RA-negative memory subsets. Whole-study findings and limits: Naive subsets usually exceeded memory subsets in estimated richness.

What was sequenced was naive CD4+ T cells sorted from blood. Subset specified: CD45RA+ positively selected. The V call is TRBV6-1, the J call TRBJ2-5, with D possibly TRBD1 on 5 matching bases. This receptor was obtained from a man younger than 45 in good health. CDR3 in DNA: TGTGCCAGCAGCCCAGGGTCTTTGGAGACCCAGTACTTC. It yields the protein CASSPGSLETQYF.